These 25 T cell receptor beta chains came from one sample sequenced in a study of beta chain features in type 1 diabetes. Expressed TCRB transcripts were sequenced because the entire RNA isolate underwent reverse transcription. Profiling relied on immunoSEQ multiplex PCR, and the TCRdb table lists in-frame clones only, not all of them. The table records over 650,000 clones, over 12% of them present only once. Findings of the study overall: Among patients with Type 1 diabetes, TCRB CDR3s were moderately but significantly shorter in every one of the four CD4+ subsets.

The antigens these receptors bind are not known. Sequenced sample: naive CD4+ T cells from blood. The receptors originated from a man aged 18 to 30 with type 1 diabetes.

The DNA for the CDR3 is TGTGCCAGCTCCCCAGGCAGGGCGGGGGAGACCCAGTACTTC. This codes for CASSPGRAGETQYF. V gene TRBV11-2 combines with J gene TRBJ2-5; possible D gene TRBD2, 6 bases. V was shortened by 8 bases and J by 5 bases, with 18 bases between the two germline ends. The CDR3 has 14 amino acids. From germline, CDR1 is SGHAT and CDR2 FQNNGV.

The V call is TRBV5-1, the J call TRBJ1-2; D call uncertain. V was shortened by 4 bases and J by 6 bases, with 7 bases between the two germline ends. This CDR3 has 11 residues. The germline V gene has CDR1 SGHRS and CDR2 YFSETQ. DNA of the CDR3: TGCGCCAGCAGCCCCGGGAATGGCTACACCTTC. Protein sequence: CASSPGNGYTF.

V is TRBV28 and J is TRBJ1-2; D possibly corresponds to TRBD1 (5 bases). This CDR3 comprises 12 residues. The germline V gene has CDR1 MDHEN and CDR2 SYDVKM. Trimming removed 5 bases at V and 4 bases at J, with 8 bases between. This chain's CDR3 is CASSQGTYGYTF. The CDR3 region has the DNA TGTGCCAGCAGTCAGGGTACCTATGGCTACACCTTC.

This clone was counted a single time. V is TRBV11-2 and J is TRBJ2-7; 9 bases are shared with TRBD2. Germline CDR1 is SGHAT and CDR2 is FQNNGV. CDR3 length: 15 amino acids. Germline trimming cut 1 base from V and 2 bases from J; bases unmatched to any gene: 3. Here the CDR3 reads CASSLGRLAAYEQYF. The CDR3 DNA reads TGTGCCAGCAGCTTAGGTCGACTAGCGGCCTACGAGCAGTACTTC.

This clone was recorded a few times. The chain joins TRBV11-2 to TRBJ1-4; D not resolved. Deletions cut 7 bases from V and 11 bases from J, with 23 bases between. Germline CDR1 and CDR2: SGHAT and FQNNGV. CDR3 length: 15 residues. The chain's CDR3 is CASTPRGELVWKLFF. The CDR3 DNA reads TGTGCCAGCACCCCACGCGGAGAGTTAGTTTGGAAACTGTTTTTT.

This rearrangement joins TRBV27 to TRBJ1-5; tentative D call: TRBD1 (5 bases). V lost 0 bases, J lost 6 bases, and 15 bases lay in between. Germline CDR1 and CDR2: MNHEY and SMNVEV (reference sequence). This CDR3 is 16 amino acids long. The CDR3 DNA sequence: TGTGCCAGCAGTTTATCTGCCAGGGAGGAGGGTCAGCCCCAGCATTTT. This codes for CASSLSAREEGQPQHF.

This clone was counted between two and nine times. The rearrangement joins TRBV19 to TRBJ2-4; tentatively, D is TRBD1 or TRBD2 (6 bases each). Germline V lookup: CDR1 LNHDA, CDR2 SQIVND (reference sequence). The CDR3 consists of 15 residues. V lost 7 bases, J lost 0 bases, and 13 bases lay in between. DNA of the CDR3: TGTGCCAGTAAATTGGGGGGCTTAGCCAAAAACATTCAGTACTTC. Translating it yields CASKLGGLAKNIQYF.

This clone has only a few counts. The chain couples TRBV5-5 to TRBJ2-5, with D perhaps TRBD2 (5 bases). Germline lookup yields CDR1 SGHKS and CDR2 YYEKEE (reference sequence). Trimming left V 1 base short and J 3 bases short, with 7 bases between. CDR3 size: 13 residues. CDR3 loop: CASSLYGEETQYF. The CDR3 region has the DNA TGTGCCAGCAGCTTGTACGGGGAAGAGACCCAGTACTTC.

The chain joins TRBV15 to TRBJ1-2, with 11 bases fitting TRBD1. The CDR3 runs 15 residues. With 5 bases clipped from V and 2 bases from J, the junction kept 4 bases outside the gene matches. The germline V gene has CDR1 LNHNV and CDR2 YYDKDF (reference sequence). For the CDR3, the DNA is TGTGCCACCAGCGGCCGGGACAGGGGGAACTATGGCTACACCTTC. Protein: CATSGRDRGNYGYTF.

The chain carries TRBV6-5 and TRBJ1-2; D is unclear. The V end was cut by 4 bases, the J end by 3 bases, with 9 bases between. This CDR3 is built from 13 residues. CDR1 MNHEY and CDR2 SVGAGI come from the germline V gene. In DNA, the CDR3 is TGTGCCAGCAGTTTGGCAGCGCACTATGGCTACACCTTC. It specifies CASSLAAHYGYTF.

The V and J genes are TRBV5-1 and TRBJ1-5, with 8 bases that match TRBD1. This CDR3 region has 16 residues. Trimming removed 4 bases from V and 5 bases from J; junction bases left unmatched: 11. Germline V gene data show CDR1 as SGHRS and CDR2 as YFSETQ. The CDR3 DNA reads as TGCGCCAGCAGCCCCTATGGTGCAGGGGGCGATCAGCCCCAGCATTTT. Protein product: CASSPYGAGGDQPQHF. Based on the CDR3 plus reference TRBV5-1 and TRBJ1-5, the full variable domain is KAGVTQTPRYLIKTRGQQVTLSCSPISGHRSVSWYQQTPGQGLQFLFEYFSETQRNKGNFPGRFSGRQFSNSRSEMNVSTLELGDSALYLCASSPYGAGGDQPQHFGDGTRLSIL.

CDR3 coding DNA: TGTGCCAGCAGCCAAGAAAGGTTGGACTATGGCTACACCTTC. The encoded protein is CASSQERLDYGYTF. The chain joins TRBV4-2 to TRBJ1-2, with D uncertain. Germline CDR1 and CDR2: LGHNA and YNFKEQ. The CDR3 runs to 14 residues. V was clipped by 0 bases and J by 3 bases, with 8 bases between them.

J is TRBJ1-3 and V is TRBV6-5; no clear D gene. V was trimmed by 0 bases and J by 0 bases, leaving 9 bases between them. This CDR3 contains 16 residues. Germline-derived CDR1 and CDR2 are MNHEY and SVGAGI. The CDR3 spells CASSYSEGRSGNTIYF. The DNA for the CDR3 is TGTGCCAGCAGTTACTCTGAGGGCCGCTCTGGAAACACCATATATTTT.

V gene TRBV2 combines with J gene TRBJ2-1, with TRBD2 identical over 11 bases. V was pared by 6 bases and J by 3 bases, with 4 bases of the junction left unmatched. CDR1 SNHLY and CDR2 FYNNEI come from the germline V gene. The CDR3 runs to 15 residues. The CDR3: CASRRGLADYNEQFF. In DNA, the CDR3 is TGTGCCAGCAGACGGGGACTAGCGGACTACAATGAGCAGTTCTTC.

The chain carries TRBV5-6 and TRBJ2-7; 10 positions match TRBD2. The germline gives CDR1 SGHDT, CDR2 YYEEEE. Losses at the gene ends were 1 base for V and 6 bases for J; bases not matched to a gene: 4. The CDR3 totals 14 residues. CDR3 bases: TGTGCCAGCAGCTTGCTTCTAGCGGGGGCCGAGCAGTACTTC. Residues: CASSLLLAGAEQYF.

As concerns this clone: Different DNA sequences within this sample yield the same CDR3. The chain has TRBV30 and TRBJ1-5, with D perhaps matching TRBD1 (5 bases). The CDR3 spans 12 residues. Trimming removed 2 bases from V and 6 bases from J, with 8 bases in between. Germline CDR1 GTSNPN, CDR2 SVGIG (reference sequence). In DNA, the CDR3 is TGTGCCTGGAGTCGGGGGGGTCAGCCCCAGCATTTT. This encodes CAWSRGGQPQHF.

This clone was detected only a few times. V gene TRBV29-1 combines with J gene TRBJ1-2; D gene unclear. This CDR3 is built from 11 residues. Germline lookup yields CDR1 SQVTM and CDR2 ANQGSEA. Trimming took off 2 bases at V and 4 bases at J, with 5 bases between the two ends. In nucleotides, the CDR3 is TGCAGCGTTGAATCCGGCTATGGCTACACCTTC. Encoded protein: CSVESGYGYTF.

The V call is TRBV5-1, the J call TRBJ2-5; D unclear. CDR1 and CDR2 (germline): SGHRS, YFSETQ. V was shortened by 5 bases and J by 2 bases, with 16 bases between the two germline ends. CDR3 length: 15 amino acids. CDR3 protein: CASRGSTELQETQYF. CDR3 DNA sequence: TGCGCCAGCAGGGGATCGACTGAGCTTCAAGAGACCCAGTACTTC.

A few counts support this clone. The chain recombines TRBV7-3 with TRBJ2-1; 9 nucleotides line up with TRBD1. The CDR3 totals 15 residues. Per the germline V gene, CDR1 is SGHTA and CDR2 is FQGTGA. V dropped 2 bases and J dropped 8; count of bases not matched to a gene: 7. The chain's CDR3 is CASSLQGTGNDEQFF. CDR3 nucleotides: TGTGCCAGCAGCTTACAAGGGACAGGGAACGATGAGCAGTTCTTC.

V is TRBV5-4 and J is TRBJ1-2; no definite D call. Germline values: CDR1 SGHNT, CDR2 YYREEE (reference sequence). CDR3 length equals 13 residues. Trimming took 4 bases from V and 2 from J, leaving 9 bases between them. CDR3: CASSRLGNYGYTF. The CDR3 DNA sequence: TGTGCCAGCAGCCGACTCGGGAACTATGGCTACACCTTC.

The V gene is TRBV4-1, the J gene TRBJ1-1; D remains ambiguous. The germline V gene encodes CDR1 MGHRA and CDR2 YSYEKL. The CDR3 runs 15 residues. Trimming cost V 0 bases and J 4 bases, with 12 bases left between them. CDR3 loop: CASSQEVQALTEAFF. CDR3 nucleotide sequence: TGCGCCAGCAGCCAAGAGGTCCAGGCGCTCACTGAAGCTTTCTTT.

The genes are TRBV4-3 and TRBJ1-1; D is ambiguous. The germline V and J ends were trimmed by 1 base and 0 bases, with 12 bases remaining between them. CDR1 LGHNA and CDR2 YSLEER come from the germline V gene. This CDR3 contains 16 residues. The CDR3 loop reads CASSQVGGRMNTEAFF. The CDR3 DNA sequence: TGCGCCAGCAGCCAAGTGGGTGGCAGGATGAACACTGAAGCTTTCTTT.

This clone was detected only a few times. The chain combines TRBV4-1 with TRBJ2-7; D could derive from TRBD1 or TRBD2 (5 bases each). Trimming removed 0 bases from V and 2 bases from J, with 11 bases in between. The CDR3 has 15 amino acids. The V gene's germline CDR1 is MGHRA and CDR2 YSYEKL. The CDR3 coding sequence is TGCGCCAGCAGCCAAGAGGCAGGGACCACCTACGAGCAGTACTTC. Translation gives CASSQEAGTTYEQYF.

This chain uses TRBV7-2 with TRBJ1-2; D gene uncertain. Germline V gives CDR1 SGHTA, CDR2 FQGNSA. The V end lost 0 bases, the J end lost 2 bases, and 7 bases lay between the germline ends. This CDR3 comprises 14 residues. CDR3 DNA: TGTGCCAGCAGCTTAGCGCAGCTCAACTATGGCTACACCTTC. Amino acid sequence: CASSLAQLNYGYTF.

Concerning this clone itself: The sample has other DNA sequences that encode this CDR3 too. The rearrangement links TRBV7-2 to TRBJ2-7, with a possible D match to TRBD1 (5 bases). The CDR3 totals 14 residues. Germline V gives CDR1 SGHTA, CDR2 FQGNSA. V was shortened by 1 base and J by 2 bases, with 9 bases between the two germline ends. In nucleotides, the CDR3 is TGTGCCAGCAGCTTAGTTCAGGGTACCTACGAGCAGTACTTC. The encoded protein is CASSLVQGTYEQYF.